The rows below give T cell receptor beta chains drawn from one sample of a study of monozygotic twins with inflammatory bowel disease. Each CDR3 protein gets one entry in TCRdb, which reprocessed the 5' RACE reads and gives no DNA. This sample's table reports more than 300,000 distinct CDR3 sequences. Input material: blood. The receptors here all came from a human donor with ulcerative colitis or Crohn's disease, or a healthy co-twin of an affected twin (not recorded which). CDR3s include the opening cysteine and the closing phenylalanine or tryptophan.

CDR3aa: CASSPLAGASSYEQYF; v_gene: TRBV12-3/TRBV12-4; j_gene: TRBJ2-7
CDR3aa: CASSSESSGNSPLHF; v_gene: TRBV7-2; j_gene: TRBJ1-6
CDR3aa: CASMTPDRTIYSNQPQHF; v_gene: TRBV23-1; j_gene: TRBJ1-5
CDR3aa: CASSLWLDATQYF; v_gene: TRBV5-4; j_gene: TRBJ2-5
CDR3aa: CRLEGQGHQPQHF; v_gene: TRBV29-1; j_gene: TRBJ1-5
CDR3aa: CASRLIGSYEQYF; v_gene: TRBV4-3; j_gene: TRBJ2-7
CDR3aa: CASSPGFASDTQYF; v_gene: TRBV9; j_gene: TRBJ2-3
CDR3aa: CATSERPGAEAFF; v_gene: TRBV24-1; j_gene: TRBJ1-1
CDR3aa: CASSLAGGTSSYEQYF; v_gene: TRBV7-2; j_gene: TRBJ2-7
CDR3aa: CASSLGQGVQETQYF; v_gene: TRBV12-3/TRBV12-4; j_gene: TRBJ2-5
CDR3aa: CSARNRRLSNEKLFF; v_gene: TRBV20-1; j_gene: TRBJ1-4
CDR3aa: CAWDPGGSEAFF; v_gene: TRBV30; j_gene: TRBJ1-1
CDR3aa: CASSPGRMNTEAFF; v_gene: TRBV18; j_gene: TRBJ1-1
CDR3aa: CASSYRQGPFSGNTIYF; v_gene: TRBV7-9; j_gene: TRBJ1-3
CDR3aa: CASSRQGIDTEAFF; v_gene: TRBV7-2; j_gene: TRBJ1-1
CDR3aa: CASRLRDRGLDAKLFF; v_gene: TRBV12-3/TRBV12-4; j_gene: TRBJ1-4
CDR3aa: CASSLYGTGADEQYF; v_gene: TRBV3-1; j_gene: TRBJ2-7
CDR3aa: CASSHPLSTSGNTIYF; v_gene: TRBV4-2; j_gene: TRBJ1-3
CDR3aa: CASSLEILGRAQYF; v_gene: TRBV7-9; j_gene: TRBJ2-5
CDR3aa: CSAPPTSGTGYEQYF; v_gene: TRBV20-1; j_gene: TRBJ2-7
CDR3aa: CATSDLGSGGGPLDSEAFF; v_gene: TRBV24-1; j_gene: TRBJ1-1
CDR3aa: CASSLDAKNMQYF; v_gene: TRBV5-1; j_gene: TRBJ2-4
CDR3aa: CASSLPWTSHVTQYF; v_gene: TRBV28; j_gene: TRBJ2-5
CDR3aa: CASSLTGYQETQYF; v_gene: TRBV7-3; j_gene: TRBJ2-5
CDR3aa: CASSLVGNEKLFF; v_gene: TRBV5-1; j_gene: TRBJ1-4